What follows are 14 T cell receptor beta chains derived from one specimen sequenced in a study of T cells in Graves' hyperthyroidism and ophthalmopathy. The TCR beta CDR3 regions underwent amplification using RNA transcripts as the source. The HTBI primer set was used in a first-round RT-PCR of the TCR CDR3. TCRdb used MiXCR to reprocess the multiplex PCR reads, holding one entry per CDR3 protein. The table has around 97,000 distinct CDR3 sequences, over 45% seen once. The sample taken for sequencing was blood. The receptors stem from a man aged 40-50 years with Graves' hyperthyroidism.

The chain recombines TRBV6-1 with TRBJ2-1; 8 nucleotides line up with TRBD1. The V gene's germline CDR1 is MNHNS and CDR2 SASEGT. The CDR3 contains 14 residues. The ends lost 7 bases at V and 8 bases at J; junction bases unmatched: 10. The CDR3 DNA sequence: TGTGCCAGCAATGGGCAGGGGGCGTTCGATGAGCAGTTCTTC. Translating gives CASNGQGAFDEQFF.

This chain links TRBV10-3 with TRBJ1-4; 10 nucleotides line up with TRBD1. With V trimmed by 6 bases and J by 8 bases, 6 bases remained unmatched. This CDR3 is built from 14 residues. CDR1 and CDR2 from the germline V gene are ENHRY and SYGVKD. The CDR3 loop is CAIRPGQGTEKLFF. Here the CDR3 DNA reads TGTGCCATCAGGCCGGGACAGGGGACCGAAAAACTGTTTTTT.

This clonotype has ten or more counts. The gene calls are TRBV11-2 and TRBJ2-3; unclear D gene. Germline CDR1 and CDR2: SGHAT and FQNNGV. This CDR3 is 14 amino acids long. The germline V and J ends were trimmed by 2 bases and 0 bases, with 6 bases remaining between them. The CDR3 DNA sequence: TGTGCCAGCAGCTTACTAGACAGCACAGATACGCAGTATTTT. The encoded protein is CASSLLDSTDTQYF. Complete variable domain (other parts from reference TRBV11-2 and TRBJ2-3): EAGVAQSPRYKIIEKRQSVAFWCNPISGHATLYWYQQILGQGPKLLIQFQNNGVVDDSQLPKDRFSAERLKGVDSTLKIQPAKLEDSAVYLCASSLLDSTDTQYFGPGTRLTVL.

There are many counts of this clonotype. The chain couples TRBV7-9 to TRBJ2-5, with TRBD2 identical over 9 bases. The trim removed 3 bases at V and 5 bases at J, leaving 13 bases unmatched. This CDR3 comprises 17 residues. CDR1 SEHNR and CDR2 FQNEAQ come from the germline V gene (reference sequence). The CDR3 DNA is TGTGCCAGCAGCTTCCCCCGTGGAGCGGGGGGCCCTGAGACCCAGTACTTC. This sequence encodes CASSFPRGAGGPETQYF. Combining the CDR3 with reference TRBV7-9 and TRBJ2-5 gives the whole variable domain DTGVSQNPRHKITKRGQNVTFRCDPISEHNRLYWYRQTLGQGPEFLTYFQNEAQLEKSRLLSDRFSAERPKGSFSTLEIQRTEQGDSAMYLCASSFPRGAGGPETQYFGPGTRLLVL.

A remark on this clonotype: A read error is possible here, since a much larger clone lies one base away. V usage is TRBV2 and J usage is TRBJ1-1; no reliable D call. Looked up from germline, CDR1 is SNHLY and CDR2 is FYNNEI. CDR3 length: 13 residues. CDR3 amino acids: CVSSLDQVVQAFF. In DNA form, the CDR3 reads TGTGTCAGCAGCCTTGACCAGGTCGTACAAGCTTTCTTT.

This clonotype was observed a single time. The chain couples TRBV29-1 to TRBJ1-2; weak D call: TRBD1 (5 bases). V lost 3 bases and J lost 3, with 32 bases in between. Germline values: CDR1 SQVTM, CDR2 ANQGSEA. CDR3 length equals 20 residues. CDR3 bases: TGCAGCGTTGAGTCTCAGGGCCCGGTCACCGGGGAGCTGTTCGACTATGGCTACACCTTC. Encoded protein: CSVESQGPVTGELFDYGYTF.

This clonotype occurred many times. The V gene is TRBV7-6, the J gene TRBJ2-7; a possible D gene is TRBD2 (6 bases). The CDR3 runs 13 residues. Trimming cost V 5 bases and J 5 bases, with 13 bases left between them. Per the germline V gene, CDR1 is SGHVS and CDR2 is FNYEAQ. Here the CDR3 DNA reads TGTGCCAGCAGCGGATCGCGGGGCCACGAGCAGTACTTC. It yields the protein CASSGSRGHEQYF.

This clonotype has a count of ten or more. The rearrangement uses TRBV20-1 and TRBJ2-7; 8 nucleotides match TRBD2. CDR1 DFQATT and CDR2 SNEGSKA come from the germline V gene (reference sequence). V trimming: 1 base; J trimming: 4 bases; junction bases outside the gene matches: 6. The CDR3 runs 14 residues. For the CDR3, the DNA is TGCAGTGCTAGAGTGGTAGGACTAGCTTACGAGCAGTACTTC. The encoded protein is CSARVVGLAYEQYF.

This rearrangement joins TRBV30 to TRBJ1-6, with D maybe TRBD1 (5 bases). V lost 0 bases, J lost 9 bases, and 21 bases lay in between. Germline CDR1 and CDR2: GTSNPN and SVGIG (reference sequence). There are 17 residues in the CDR3. CDR3 DNA sequence: TGTGCCTGGAGTGTAAGCTGGGTTGGGATGGGGGGTTCACCCCTCCACTTT. Its protein is CAWSVSWVGMGGSPLHF.

This clonotype was counted many times. This sequence joins TRBV6-4 and TRBJ1-5, with unresolved D. CDR1 MRHNA and CDR2 SNTAGT come from the germline V gene. The V gene lost 4 bases and the J gene lost 5 bases, with 9 bases spanning the gap. The CDR3 has 13 amino acids. The CDR3: CASSASWDQPQHF. The CDR3 DNA is TGTGCCAGCAGTGCTAGTTGGGATCAGCCCCAGCATTTT.

With regard to this clonotype: A much larger clone sits a single nucleotide away, making a read error possible. This is likely a read error, given that the CDR3 carries no conserved phenylalanine or tryptophan at its end. The chain combines TRBV7-2 with TRBJ2-7; the D is unclear. Looked up from germline, CDR1 is SGHTA and CDR2 is FQGNSA. This CDR3 is 14 amino acids long. With 5 bases removed from V and 2 bases from J, the gap between germline ends came to 13 bases. Here the CDR3 reads CASSHAGTPYEQYL. In nucleotides, the CDR3 is TGTGCCAGCAGCCATGCAGGAACACCCTACGAGCAGTACCTC.

This clonotype was found many times. The chain recombines TRBV20-1 with TRBJ2-5; 12 bases match TRBD1. V shed 4 bases and J 5 bases; nucleotides not matched to a gene: 5. This CDR3 is 14 amino acids long. Per the germline V gene, CDR1 is DFQATT and CDR2 is SNEGSKA (reference sequence). The CDR3 reads CSATRDRGQETQYF. The CDR3 DNA sequence: TGCAGTGCTACTCGGGACAGGGGGCAGGAGACCCAGTACTTC.

This rearrangement joins TRBV14 to TRBJ2-1, with TRBD1 identical over 7 bases. This CDR3 contains 12 residues. The germline CDR1 and CDR2 sequences are SGHDN and FVKESK. The V segment lost 3 bases and the J segment 8 bases; nucleotides outside the gene matches: 1. Written as DNA, the CDR3 is TGTGCCAGCAGCCAGCAGGGGGATGAGCAGTTCTTC. It specifies CASSQQGDEQFF.

The chain employs TRBV13 and TRBJ1-1, with D tentatively TRBD1 (6 bases). V lost 6 bases and J 11 bases, leaving 10 bases between the germline ends. The CDR3 is 10 amino acids. The germline gives CDR1 PRHDT, CDR2 FYEKMQ (reference sequence). CDR3 DNA: TGTGCCAGCAGTCCTAGGGGGGCTTTCTTT. This encodes CASSPRGAFF.